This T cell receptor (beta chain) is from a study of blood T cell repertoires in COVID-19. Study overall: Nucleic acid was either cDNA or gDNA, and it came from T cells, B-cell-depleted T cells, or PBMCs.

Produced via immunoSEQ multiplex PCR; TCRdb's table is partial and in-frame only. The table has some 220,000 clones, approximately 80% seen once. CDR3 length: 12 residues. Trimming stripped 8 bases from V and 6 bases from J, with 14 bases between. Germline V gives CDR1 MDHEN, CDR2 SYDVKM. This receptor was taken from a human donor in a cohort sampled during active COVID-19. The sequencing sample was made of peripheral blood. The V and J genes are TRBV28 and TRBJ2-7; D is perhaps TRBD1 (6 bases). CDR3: CASSSQGFEQYF. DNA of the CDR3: TGTGCCAGCTCATCACAGGGATTCGAGCAGTACTTC.